The T cell receptor (beta chain) under discussion was sequenced for a study of T cells after yellow fever vaccination. Trimming removed 6 bases from V and 9 bases from J; junction bases left unmatched: 6. This CDR3 spans 14 amino acids. Germline loops: CDR1 MNHNS, CDR2 SASEGT. In TCRdb, the 5' RACE reads were re-called with MiXCR into one record per CDR3 protein. The sample has 95,000 to 150,000 distinct CDR3 sequences, around 15% seen once. The sequencing used CD8+ T cells sorted from PBMCs, collected 5 days after the yellow fever booster vaccination. The gene calls are TRBV6-1 and TRBJ2-1; 12 bases agree with TRBD2. This clonotype originated in a man younger than 35 who received the YFV17D yellow fever vaccine. CDR3 sequence: CASRTSGGSSEQFF. CDR3 DNA sequence: TGTGCCAGCAGGACTAGCGGGGGTTCTAGTGAGCAGTTCTTC.